Below, 19 T cell receptor beta chains from the same sample are listed, as sequenced in a study of blood T cell repertoires in COVID-19. Using immunoSEQ multiplex PCR, the repertoire was profiled, and TCRdb retains in-frame clones only, with some absent. The data contain roughly 100,000 clones, about four fifths of them singletons. Sequenced material: peripheral blood. These receptors all stem from a woman of 80 years or more with acute or convalescent COVID-19.

The V and J genes are TRBV30 and TRBJ2-7; 7 bases match TRBD1. The germline CDR1 and CDR2 sequences are GTSNPN and SVGIG (reference sequence). J was trimmed by 2 bases and V by 3 bases; bases with no gene match: 4. The CDR3 is 13 amino acids. CDR3 amino acids: CAWRPQGTYEQYV. In DNA form, the CDR3 reads TGTGCCTGGAGGCCACAGGGGACCTACGAGCAGTACGTC.

As to this clone: Distinct nucleotide sequences in the sample also encode this CDR3. This rearrangement joins TRBV2 to TRBJ1-5; D uncertain. V dropped 3 bases and J dropped 4 bases, with 10 bases sitting between them. There are 14 residues in the CDR3. Germline V lookup: CDR1 SNHLY, CDR2 FYNNEI. CDR3 nucleotide sequence: TGTGCCAGCAGTGAGAGGGAAAGGAATCAGCCCCAGCATTTT. Translation: CASSERERNQPQHF.

The chain joins TRBV2 to TRBJ1-3; TRBD1 might be the D (6 bases). Germline V gene lookup returns CDR1 SNHLY and CDR2 FYNNEI. Trimming cost V 6 bases and J 2 bases, with 8 bases left between them. The CDR3 consists of 13 residues. The CDR3 reads CASRGQAGNTIYF. CDR3 coding DNA: TGTGCCAGCAGGGGACAAGCTGGAAACACCATATATTTT. The full variable domain, rest sourced from reference TRBV2 and TRBJ1-3, is EPEVTQTPSHQVTQMGQEVILRCVPISNHLYFYWYRQILGQKVEFLVSFYNNEISEKSEIFDDQFSVERPDGSNFTLKIRSTKLEDSAMYFCASRGQAGNTIYFGEGSWLTVV.

CDR3 region: CAISQTVSYEQYF. In DNA, the CDR3 is TGTGCCATCAGCCAGACAGTCTCCTACGAGCAGTACTTC. The chain uses TRBV10-3 and TRBJ2-7, with D possibly being TRBD1 (5 bases). This CDR3 spans 13 amino acids. The germline gives CDR1 ENHRY, CDR2 SYGVKD. Trimming removed 6 bases from V and 0 bases from J, with 9 bases in between.

The V gene is TRBV11-2, the J gene TRBJ2-2; 10 bases fit TRBD1. The CDR3 runs 16 residues. The V segment lost 3 bases and the J segment 4 bases; nucleotides outside the gene matches: 5. The germline gives CDR1 SGHAT, CDR2 FQNNGV. As DNA, the CDR3 is TGTGCCAGCAGCTTGGACGGGACAGGGGTCACCGGGGAGCTGTTTTTT. Protein: CASSLDGTGVTGELFF.

V usage is TRBV19 and J usage is TRBJ2-2; TRBD1 agrees at 9 bases. After removal of 4 bases from V and 7 bases from J, the junction contained 4 bases not matched to a gene. CDR3 length equals 14 residues. Germline V gives CDR1 LNHDA, CDR2 SQIVND (reference sequence). The chain's CDR3 is CASSRDREVGELFF. The CDR3 nucleotides are TGTGCCAGTAGTAGGGACAGGGAGGTCGGGGAGCTGTTTTTT.

The chain employs TRBV7-6 and TRBJ2-7, with D possibly matching TRBD1 (6 bases). This CDR3 has 15 residues. The germline gives CDR1 SGHVS, CDR2 FNYEAQ. V dropped 1 base and J dropped 1 base, with 11 bases sitting between them. The CDR3: CASSLEQGFSYEQYF. Here the CDR3 DNA reads TGTGCCAGCAGCTTAGAACAGGGATTTTCCTACGAGCAGTACTTC.

The chain couples TRBV12-3 or TRBV12-4 to TRBJ1-1; a possible D gene is TRBD1 (6 bases). The CDR3 loop spans 13 amino acids. Trimming shortened V by 1 base and J by 5 bases, and 8 bases separated the two germline ends. Here the CDR3 reads CASSLGGLTEAFF. For the CDR3, the DNA is TGTGCCAGCAGTTTAGGGGGGCTAACTGAAGCTTTCTTT.

This sequence joins TRBV11-2 and TRBJ2-7; D may be TRBD2 (5 bases). This CDR3 region has 13 residues. CDR1 and CDR2 from the germline V gene are SGHAT and FQNNGV. Trimming took 0 bases from V and 6 from J, leaving 9 bases between them. CDR3 sequence: CASSLDLDSEQYV. The CDR3 bases are TGTGCCAGCAGCTTAGATCTGGACTCCGAGCAGTACGTC.

This clone was seen once. The rearrangement uses TRBV19 and TRBJ2-5; possible D gene TRBD1, 6 bases. Per the germline V gene, CDR1 is LNHDA and CDR2 is SQIVND (reference sequence). V shed 8 bases and J shed 2 bases, with 21 bases lying between them. The CDR3 is 16 amino acids. The CDR3 sequence: CASALGVAGAQETQYF. The CDR3 DNA follows: TGTGCCAGTGCCCTGGGCGTGGCAGGGGCACAAGAGACCCAGTACTTC.

The rearrangement links TRBV19 to TRBJ1-2; weak D call: TRBD1 (6 bases). Germline CDR1 and CDR2: LNHDA and SQIVND (reference sequence). V was trimmed by 5 bases and J by 8 bases, leaving 18 bases between them. The CDR3 spans 14 residues. The CDR3 protein is CASSHSGGRWGYTF. CDR3 DNA sequence: TGTGCCAGTAGTCACAGCGGGGGCCGATGGGGCTACACCTTC.

The V call is TRBV28, the J call TRBJ2-7; perhaps TRBD2 as D (5 bases). Trimming removed 11 bases at V and 1 base at J, with 15 bases between. CDR3 size: 13 residues. CDR1 and CDR2 (germline): MDHEN, SYDVKM. The CDR3 region is CAAGRLFSYEQYF. The DNA of the CDR3 is TGTGCCGCCGGAAGACTATTTTCCTACGAGCAGTACTTC.

CDR3 residues: CASSQVAGSGAGSSYNEQFF. The CDR3, as DNA: TGTGCCAGCAGCCAAGTGGCCGGCTCTGGGGCGGGAAGCTCCTACAATGAGCAGTTCTTC. The chain has TRBV4-2 and TRBJ2-1; D may be TRBD2 (6 bases). Trimming cost V 1 base and J 0 bases, with 22 bases left between them. This CDR3 comprises 20 residues. Germline lookup yields CDR1 LGHNA and CDR2 YNFKEQ.

The chain links TRBV29-1 to TRBJ2-7, with 9 bases identical to TRBD1. Germline V gene data show CDR1 as SQVTM and CDR2 as ANQGSEA. V gave up 4 bases and J gave up 6 bases; unmatched junction bases: 7. CDR3 length: 13 amino acids. CDR3: CSVVGQGVGEQYF. The CDR3 DNA reads as TGCAGCGTTGTGGGACAGGGAGTTGGCGAGCAGTACTTC.

V gene TRBV6-5 combines with J gene TRBJ2-5; 7 bases agree with TRBD2. The CDR3 contains 14 residues. Germline trimming cut 7 bases from V and 4 bases from J; bases unmatched to any gene: 9. Germline V gene sequence: CDR1 MNHEY, CDR2 SVGAGI. In DNA form, the CDR3 reads TGTGCCAGCAAAGAAACGGGGGGTCGAGAGACCCAGTACTTC. As protein: CASKETGGRETQYF.

This clone was found a few times. The V gene is TRBV7-9, the J gene TRBJ2-2; 8 nucleotides agree with TRBD1. This CDR3 spans 16 amino acids. Trimming took 1 base from V and 1 from J; bases not matched to a gene: 2. Germline V gives CDR1 SEHNR, CDR2 FQNEAQ (reference sequence). CDR3 nucleotide sequence: TGTGCCAGCAGCTTAGGAGGGACAGGGAACACCGGGGAGCTGTTTTTT. This translates into CASSLGGTGNTGELFF. Full variable domain (outside the CDR3, taken from reference TRBV7-9 and TRBJ2-2): DTGVSQNPRHKITKRGQNVTFRCDPISEHNRLYWYRQTLGQGPEFLTYFQNEAQLEKSRLLSDRFSAERPKGSFSTLEIQRTEQGDSAMYLCASSLGGTGNTGELFFGEGSRLTVL.

The chain uses TRBV24-1 and TRBJ2-3; 13 bases line up with TRBD2. The CDR3 sequence is 17 residues long. V gave up 0 bases and J gave up 2 bases; unmatched junction bases: 1. CDR1 and CDR2 (germline): KGHDR, SFDVKD. The CDR3 sequence: CATSDLGTSGATDTQYF. The CDR3 nucleotides are TGTGCCACCAGTGATTTGGGGACTAGCGGGGCCACAGATACGCAGTATTTT.

The gene calls are TRBV9 and TRBJ2-1; the D gene is possibly TRBD2 (6 bases). Trimming left V 4 bases short and J 5 bases short, with 10 bases between. The CDR3 is made up of 13 amino acids. Germline CDR1 reads SGDLS; CDR2 reads YYNGEE. The CDR3 region is CASSPGTDNEQFF. For the CDR3, the DNA is TGTGCCAGCAGCCCCGGGACTGACAATGAGCAGTTCTTC.

V and J are TRBV19 and TRBJ2-4, with 15 bases aligning to TRBD2. CDR1 is LNHDA and CDR2 is SQIVND in the germline V gene (reference sequence). Losses at the gene ends were 5 bases for V and 0 bases for J; bases not matched to a gene: 14. The CDR3 length is 21 residues. The CDR3 sequence: CASSAFVKGLAGGIAKNIQYF. The DNA of the CDR3 is TGTGCCAGTAGTGCCTTCGTCAAGGGACTAGCGGGAGGAATAGCCAAAAACATTCAGTACTTC.